What follows describes a single T cell receptor (beta chain). No antigen is known for it. This sample was taken from a study of T-cell memory formation after mild COVID-19. Study background: Most TCR clusters belonged to a single donor.

Researchers used 5'RACE with constant-segment primers to make TCR alpha and TCR beta cDNA libraries that carry sample barcodes and UMIs. TCRdb reprocessed the 5' RACE reads with MiXCR, giving one entry per CDR3 protein. In the table there are 550,000 to 700,000 distinct CDR3 sequences, over 15% of which are singletons. Germline CDR1 SGHTA, CDR2 FQGNSA. V lost 4 bases and J lost 3, with 18 bases in between. The CDR3 contains 16 residues. Overall study findings and caveats: Pre-infection memory showed some responding clones, and this suggested that cross-reactive memory joined.

The specimen was PBMCs or a T cell subset sorted from them (not recorded which). This sequence joins TRBV7-2 and TRBJ1-1; TRBD1 is a possible D gene (6 bases). The sequence was collected from an adult woman who had mild COVID-19 (a few samples of this study predate the infection). Cell type and time point are not known. CDR3 residues: CASSWGQSYEDTEAFF. The CDR3 DNA follows: TGTGCCAGCAGCTGGGGACAAAGCTATGAGGACACTGAAGCTTTCTTT.